This T cell receptor (beta chain) was retrieved from a study of blood T cell dynamics during melanoma immunotherapy. This CDR3 has 18 amino acids. Germline CDR1 SGHTA, CDR2 FQGNSA. V shed 5 bases, J shed 4 bases, and the junction held 15 bases outside the gene matches. Regarding the study as a whole: cfDNA rearrangement score rose from T0 to W3 with disease control.

As to this clone: Its antigen is currently unknown.

Time point described: pre-treatment baseline. No patient had earlier systemic cancer treatment, concurrent immunosuppressants, or another active cancer. Clones were sequenced by immunoSEQ multiplex PCR, and TCRdb holds only the in-frame ones, with some missing. This table holds around 6,300 clones, 80% to 95% found once. This clonotype was sampled from a human donor with melanoma. The chain is built from TRBV7-2 and TRBJ2-1; TRBD2 aligns across 9 bases. Source: cell-free DNA from blood, taken from a patient treated with checkpoint blockade. The chain's CDR3 is CASSPGEAGGTWYNEQFF. The CDR3 DNA reads as TGTGCCAGCAGCCCAGGGGAGGCGGGGGGGACGTGGTACAATGAGCAGTTCTTC.